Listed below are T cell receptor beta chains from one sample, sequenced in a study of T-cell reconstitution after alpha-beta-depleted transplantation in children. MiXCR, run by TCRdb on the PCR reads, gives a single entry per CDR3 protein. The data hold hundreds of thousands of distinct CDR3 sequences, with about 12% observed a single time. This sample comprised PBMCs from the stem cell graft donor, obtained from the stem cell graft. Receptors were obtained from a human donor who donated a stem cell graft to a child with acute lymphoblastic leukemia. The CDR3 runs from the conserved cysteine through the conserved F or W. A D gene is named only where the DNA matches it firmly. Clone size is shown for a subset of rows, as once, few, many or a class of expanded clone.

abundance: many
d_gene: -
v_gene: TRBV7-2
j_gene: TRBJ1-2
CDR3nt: TGTGCCAGCAGCTTAACGGGGTTACATGGCTACACCTTC
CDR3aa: CASSLTGLHGYTF

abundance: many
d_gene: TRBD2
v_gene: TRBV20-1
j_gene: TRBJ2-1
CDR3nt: TGCAGTGCTACACGGGGGGGACGGGACAATGAGCAGTTCTTC
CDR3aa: CSATRGGRDNEQFF

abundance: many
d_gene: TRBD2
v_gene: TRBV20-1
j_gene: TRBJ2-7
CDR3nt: TGCAGTGCTAGTTGGGGACTAGCTTCATCCGAGCAGTACTTC
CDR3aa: CSASWGLASSEQYF

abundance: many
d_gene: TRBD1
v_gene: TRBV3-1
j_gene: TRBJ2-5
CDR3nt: TGTGCCAGCAGCCAAGAACAGGGGGACCACCAAGAGACCCAGTACTTC
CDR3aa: CASSQEQGDHQETQYF

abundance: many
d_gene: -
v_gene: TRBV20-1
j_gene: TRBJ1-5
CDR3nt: TGCAGTGCTAGAGGTGGGGATAGGCCCCAGCATTTT
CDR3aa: CSARGGDRPQHF

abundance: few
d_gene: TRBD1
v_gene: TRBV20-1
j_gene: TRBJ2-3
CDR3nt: TGCAGTGCTAGGCAGGGGGTTGCCTACACAGATACGCAGTATTTT
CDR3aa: CSARQGVAYTDTQYF

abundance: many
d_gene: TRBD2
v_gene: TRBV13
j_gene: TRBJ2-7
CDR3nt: TGTGCCAGCAGCTCCCAGGGAGGGGCCTACGAGCAGTACTTC
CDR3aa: CASSSQGGAYEQYF

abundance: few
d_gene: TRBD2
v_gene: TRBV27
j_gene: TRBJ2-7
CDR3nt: TGTGCCAGCAGTTCGAGGACTAGGACCCACGAGCAGTACTTC
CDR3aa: CASSSRTRTHEQYF

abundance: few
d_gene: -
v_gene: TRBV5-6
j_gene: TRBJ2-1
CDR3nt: TGTGCCAGCAGCTTGGACGGGGGGCACTACAATGAGCAGTTCTTC
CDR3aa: CASSLDGGHYNEQFF

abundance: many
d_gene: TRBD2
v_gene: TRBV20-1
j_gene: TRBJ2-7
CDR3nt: TGCAGTGCTATCTCTAGCGGGAACAATGTCGACGAGCAGTACTTC
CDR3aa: CSAISSGNNVDEQYF

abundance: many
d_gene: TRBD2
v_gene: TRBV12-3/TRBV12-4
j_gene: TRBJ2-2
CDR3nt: TGTGCCAGCAGTACTCAGCGGGAGATCGGGGAGCTGTTTTTT
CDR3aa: CASSTQREIGELFF

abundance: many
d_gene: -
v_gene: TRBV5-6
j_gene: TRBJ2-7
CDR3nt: TGTGCCAGCAGCCCCCCGGGGGCTCGGACCTACGAGCAGTACTTC
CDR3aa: CASSPPGARTYEQYF

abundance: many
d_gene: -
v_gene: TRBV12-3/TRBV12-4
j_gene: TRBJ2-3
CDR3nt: TGTGCCAGCAGTACACCCGACAGGGACTCCCCCGATACGCAGTATTTT
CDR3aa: CASSTPDRDSPDTQYF

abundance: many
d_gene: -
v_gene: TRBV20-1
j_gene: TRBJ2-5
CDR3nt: TGCAGTGCCAAGTTCGAGACCCAGTACTTC
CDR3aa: CSAKFETQYF

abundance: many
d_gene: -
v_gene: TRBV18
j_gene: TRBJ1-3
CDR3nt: TGTGCCAGCTCACCACTACAGGGAAACACCATATATTTT
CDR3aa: CASSPLQGNTIYF

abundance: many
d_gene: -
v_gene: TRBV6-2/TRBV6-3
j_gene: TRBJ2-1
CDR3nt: TGTGCCAGCAGTATGGGACTCGGGAAGTTCTTC
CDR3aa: CASSMGLGKFF

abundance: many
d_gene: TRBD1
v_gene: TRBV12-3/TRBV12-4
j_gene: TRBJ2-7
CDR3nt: TGTGCCAGCAGTAAGACAGGGTACGAGCAGTACTTC
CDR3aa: CASSKTGYEQYF

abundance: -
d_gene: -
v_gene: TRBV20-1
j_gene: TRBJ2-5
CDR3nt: TGCAGTGCTAGAGAAGGAGTTTGGGGAGCGGGTGAGACCCAGTACTTC
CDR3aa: CSAREGVWGAGETQYF

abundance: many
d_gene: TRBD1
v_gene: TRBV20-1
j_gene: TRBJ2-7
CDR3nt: TGCAGTGCTAGGGGGTGGGGACAGGGTAACTCCTACGAGCAGTACTTC
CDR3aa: CSARGWGQGNSYEQYF

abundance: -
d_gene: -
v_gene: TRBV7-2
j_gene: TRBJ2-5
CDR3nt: TGTGCCAGCACCCTATTCAGACAAGGCCAAGAGACCCAGTACTTC
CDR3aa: CASTLFRQGQETQYF

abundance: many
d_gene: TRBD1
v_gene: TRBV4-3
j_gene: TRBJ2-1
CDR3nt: TGCGCCAGCAGATTTCAGGGGGATAGTGAGCAGTTCTTC
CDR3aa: CASRFQGDSEQFF

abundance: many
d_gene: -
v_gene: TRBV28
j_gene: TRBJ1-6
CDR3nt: TGTGCCAGCAGTCCAACGGATTCACCCCTCCACTTT
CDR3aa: CASSPTDSPLHF

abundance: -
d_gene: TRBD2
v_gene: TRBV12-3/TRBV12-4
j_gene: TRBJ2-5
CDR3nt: TGTGCCAGCAGTAACCCCAGCGGGAGCGTAGGGGAGACCCAGTACTTC
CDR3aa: CASSNPSGSVGETQYF

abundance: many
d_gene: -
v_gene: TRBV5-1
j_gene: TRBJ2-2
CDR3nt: TGCGCCAGCCAGCCCCAGGGGAACACCGGGGAGCTGTTTTTT
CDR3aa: CASQPQGNTGELFF

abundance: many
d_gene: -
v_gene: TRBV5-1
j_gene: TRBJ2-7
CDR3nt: TGCGCCAGCAGCTTGGACGGCCGGAGCTACGAGCAGTACTTC
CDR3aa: CASSLDGRSYEQYF

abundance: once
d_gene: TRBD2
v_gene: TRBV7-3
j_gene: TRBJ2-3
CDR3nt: TGTGCCAGCAGCCCCATACTCGGGGGGAGCACAGATACGCACTATTTT
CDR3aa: CASSPILGGSTDTHYF

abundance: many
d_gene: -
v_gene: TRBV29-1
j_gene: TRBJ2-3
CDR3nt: TGCAGCGTTGGGCCTAGCGCCTTGGATACGCAGTATTTT
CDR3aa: CSVGPSALDTQYF

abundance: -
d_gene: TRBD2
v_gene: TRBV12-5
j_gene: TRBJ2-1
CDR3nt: TGTGCTAGTGCGGGAGGATTAAATGAGCATTTCTTC
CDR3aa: CASAGGLNEHFF

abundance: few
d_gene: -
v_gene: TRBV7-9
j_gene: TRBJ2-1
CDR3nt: TGTGCCAGCAGCTTACTTGCGCGGAGCTCCTACAATGAGCAGTTCTTC
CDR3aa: CASSLLARSSYNEQFF

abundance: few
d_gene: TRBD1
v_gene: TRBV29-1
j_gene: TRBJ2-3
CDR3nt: TGCAGCGTTGAAGGACAGGGGGCGAGTGGCACAGATACGCAGTATTTT
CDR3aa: CSVEGQGASGTDTQYF

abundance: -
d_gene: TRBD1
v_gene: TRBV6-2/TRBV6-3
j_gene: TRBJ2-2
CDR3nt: TGTGCCAGCAGTAGAACCGGGACAGCCATCACCGGGGAGCTGTTTTTT
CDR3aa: CASSRTGTAITGELFF

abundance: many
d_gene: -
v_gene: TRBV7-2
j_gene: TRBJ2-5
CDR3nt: TGTGCCAGCAGCTTACACAGCCATGAGGTACAAGAGACCCAGTACTTC
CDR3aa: CASSLHSHEVQETQYF

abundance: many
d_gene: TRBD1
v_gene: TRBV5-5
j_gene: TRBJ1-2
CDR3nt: TGTGCCAGCAGCCCGTTACAGGGACAGGGGCCCTATGGCTACACCTTC
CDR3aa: CASSPLQGQGPYGYTF

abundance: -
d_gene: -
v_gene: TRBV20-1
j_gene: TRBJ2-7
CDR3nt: TGCAGTGCTAGTTTAGGGGATCCCTACGAGCAGTACTTC
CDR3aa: CSASLGDPYEQYF

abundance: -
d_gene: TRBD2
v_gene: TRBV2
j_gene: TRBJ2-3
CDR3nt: TGTGCCAGCCGTCTAGCGGGAGGTAGGACAGATACGCAGTATTTT
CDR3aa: CASRLAGGRTDTQYF

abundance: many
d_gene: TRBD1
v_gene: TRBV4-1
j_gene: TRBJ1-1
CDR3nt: TGCGCCAGCAGCCTCCTGACAGGGGGGACGGGCTCTGCTGAAGCTTTCTTT
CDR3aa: CASSLLTGGTGSAEAFF

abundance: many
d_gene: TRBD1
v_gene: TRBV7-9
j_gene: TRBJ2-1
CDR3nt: TGTGCCAGCAGCCCGGACAGGGGGCGGGATGAGCAGTTCTTC
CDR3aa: CASSPDRGRDEQFF

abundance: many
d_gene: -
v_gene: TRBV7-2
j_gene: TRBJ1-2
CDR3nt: TGTGCCAGCGGCACTGGGACCGCCTTCTATGGCTACACCTTC
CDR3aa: CASGTGTAFYGYTF

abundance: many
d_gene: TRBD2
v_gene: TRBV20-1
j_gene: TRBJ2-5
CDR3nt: TGCAGTGCTAGAGGGGGGACTACCCAAGAGACCCAGTACTTC
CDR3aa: CSARGGTTQETQYF

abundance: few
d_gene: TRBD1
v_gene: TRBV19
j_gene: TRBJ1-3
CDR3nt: TGTGCCAGTAGTGTGCCGGGACAGGTCTCTGGAAACACCATATATTTT
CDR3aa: CASSVPGQVSGNTIYF

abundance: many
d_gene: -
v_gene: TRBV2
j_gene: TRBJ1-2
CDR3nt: TGTGCCAGCAGTGGTTTTTGGGAGGGCTACACCTTC
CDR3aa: CASSGFWEGYTF

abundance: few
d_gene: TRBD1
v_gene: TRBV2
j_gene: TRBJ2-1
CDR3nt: TGTGCCAGCCGCGACAGGGTCTTGGGCAATGAGCAGTTCTTC
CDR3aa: CASRDRVLGNEQFF

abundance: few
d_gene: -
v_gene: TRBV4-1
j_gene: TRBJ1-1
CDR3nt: TGCGCCAGCAGCCAGCTCATATCTTCGAACACTGAAGCTTTCTTT
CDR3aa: CASSQLISSNTEAFF

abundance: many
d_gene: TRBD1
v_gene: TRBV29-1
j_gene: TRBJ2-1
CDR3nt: TGCAGCGTAGGGACAGGGGTTTACAATGAGCAGTTCTTC
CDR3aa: CSVGTGVYNEQFF

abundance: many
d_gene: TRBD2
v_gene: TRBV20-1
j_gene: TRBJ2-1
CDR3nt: TGCAGTGCTAGAGGGGGGGGTATGGGGAAGGGGCATGAGCAGTTCTTC
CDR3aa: CSARGGGMGKGHEQFF

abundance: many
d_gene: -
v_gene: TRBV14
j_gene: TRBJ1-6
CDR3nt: TGTGCCAGCAGCCAAGTTAGGTCACCCCTCCACTTT
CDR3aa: CASSQVRSPLHF

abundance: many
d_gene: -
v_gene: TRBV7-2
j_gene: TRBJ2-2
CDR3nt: TGTGCCAGCAGCTACCGACCTATCACCGGGGAGCTGTTTTTT
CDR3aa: CASSYRPITGELFF

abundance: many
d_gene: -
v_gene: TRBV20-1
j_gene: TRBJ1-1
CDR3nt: TGCAGTGCTAGAGTAGAGGCAAACACTGAAGCTTTCTTT
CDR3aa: CSARVEANTEAFF

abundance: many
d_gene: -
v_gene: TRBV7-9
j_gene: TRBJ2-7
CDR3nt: TGTGCCAGCAGCCCGGACAGTTCCTACGAGCAGTACTTC
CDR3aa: CASSPDSSYEQYF

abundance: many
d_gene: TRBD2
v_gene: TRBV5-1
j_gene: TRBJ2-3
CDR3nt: TGCGCCAGCAGCGGTCCTAGCGGGACAGATACGCAGTATTTT
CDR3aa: CASSGPSGTDTQYF

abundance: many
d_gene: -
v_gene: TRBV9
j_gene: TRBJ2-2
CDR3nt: TGTGCCAGCAGCGTAGGGGCGTCGAACACCGGGGAGCTGTTTTTT
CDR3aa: CASSVGASNTGELFF

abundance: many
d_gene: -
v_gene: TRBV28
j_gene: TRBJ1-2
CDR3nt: TGTGCCAGCAGTTTAGACCCAGCTGGCTACACCTTC
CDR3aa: CASSLDPAGYTF

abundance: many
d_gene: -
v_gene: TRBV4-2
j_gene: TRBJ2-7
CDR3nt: TGTGCCAGCAGCCAAGAACAGTCGTTGCCAGCCTACGAGCAGTACTTC
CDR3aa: CASSQEQSLPAYEQYF

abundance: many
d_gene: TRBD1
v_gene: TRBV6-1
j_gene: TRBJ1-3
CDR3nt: TGTGCCGGCGGACAGGGGGCAAACACCATATATTTT
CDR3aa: CAGGQGANTIYF

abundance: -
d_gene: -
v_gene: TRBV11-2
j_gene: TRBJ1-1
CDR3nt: TGTGCCAGCGGCCGGGGGTTAGGAGAAGCTTTCTTT
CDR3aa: CASGRGLGEAFF

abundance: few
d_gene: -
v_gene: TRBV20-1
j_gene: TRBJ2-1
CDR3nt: TGCAGTGCTGGTAGGACCGGAGAGGCCGAGTTCTTC
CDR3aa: CSAGRTGEAEFF

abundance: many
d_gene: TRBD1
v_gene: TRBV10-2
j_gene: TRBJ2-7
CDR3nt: TGCGCCAGCACTGCGGGACAGGCCCTAATCGAGCAGTACTTC
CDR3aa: CASTAGQALIEQYF

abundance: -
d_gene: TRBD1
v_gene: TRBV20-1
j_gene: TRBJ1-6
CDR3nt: TGCAGTGCCGACAAACTGGACAGGGGTCCCTATAATTCACCCCTCCACTTT
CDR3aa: CSADKLDRGPYNSPLHF

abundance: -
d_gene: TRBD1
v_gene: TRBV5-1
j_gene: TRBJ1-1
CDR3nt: TGCGCCAGCAGCTTGGGGCGGGGGGGACAGGGGGATTCTGAAGCTTTCTTT
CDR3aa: CASSLGRGGQGDSEAFF